This TCR beta chain was captured by sequencing in a study of cytomegalovirus exposure and HLA in healthy donors. Points on this clone: Its antigen is undetermined.

Profiled with immunoSEQ multiplex PCR; TCRdb holds only in-frame clones, not every one. The sample shows some 60,000 clones, around 96% of them seen only once. The length of the CDR3 is 16 residues. Germline values: CDR1 SGHAT, CDR2 FQNNGV. J lost 0 bases, V lost 3 bases, and 6 bases had no gene match. Study-wide points: The study listed roughly 160 cytomegalovirus-associated TCR beta chains. Many donors shared some public TCRs, even though most TCR sequences were rare.

This rearrangement joins TRBV11-2 to TRBJ2-7, with 9 bases identical to TRBD2. Specimen: PBMCs. The sequence was obtained from a man aged 18 to 30 in good health and CMV-seronegative. DNA for the CDR3: TGTGCCAGCAGCTTTCCAAGCGGGAGGAGCTCCTACGAGCAGTACTTC. Translation gives CASSFPSGRSSYEQYF.